The clone carrying this T cell receptor (beta chain) was recorded at least ten times. Its cognate antigen is unknown. The stable label applied to hyperthyroidism with no ophthalmopathy within 18 months of follow-up. The sample belongs to a study of Graves' ophthalmopathy and Graves' hyperthyroidism. Whole-study results and caveats: The 13-signature model separated ophthalmopathy from stable hyperthyroidism at approximately 91% sensitivity and nearly 83% specificity. Sensitivity of about 70% and specificity of 72% to 85% were achieved by the model that predicted ophthalmopathy progression.

The authors amplified TCR beta CDR3 regions from RNA transcripts. First-round RT-PCR relied on HTBI primers, and a second-round multiplex PCR came next. In TCRdb, the multiplex PCR reads were re-called with MiXCR into one record per CDR3 protein. The repertoire holds hundreds of thousands of distinct CDR3 sequences, approximately 21% seen once, with under 3.5% in the top ten. Germline V gives CDR1 GTSNPN, CDR2 SVGIG (reference sequence). The V end lost 0 bases, the J end lost 3 bases, and 9 bases lay between the germline ends. CDR3 length: 13 residues. The sequenced sample consisted of peripheral blood. This TCR was sampled from a woman between 18 and 29 years old with stable Graves' hyperthyroidism. The chain carries TRBV30 and TRBJ2-7; D is undetermined. In DNA, the CDR3 is TGTGCCTGGAGTGTCGAACTGAACTACGAGCAGTACTTC. Translating it yields CAWSVELNYEQYF.